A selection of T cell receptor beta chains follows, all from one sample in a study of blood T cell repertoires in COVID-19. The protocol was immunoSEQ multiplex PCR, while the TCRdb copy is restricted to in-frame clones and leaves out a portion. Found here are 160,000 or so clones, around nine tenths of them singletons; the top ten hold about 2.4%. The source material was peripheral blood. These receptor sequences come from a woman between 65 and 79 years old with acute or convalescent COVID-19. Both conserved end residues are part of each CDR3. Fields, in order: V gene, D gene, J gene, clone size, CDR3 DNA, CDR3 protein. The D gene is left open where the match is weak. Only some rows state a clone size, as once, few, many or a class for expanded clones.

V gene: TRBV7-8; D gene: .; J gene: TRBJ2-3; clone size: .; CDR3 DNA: TGTGCCAGCAGCTTAATCTTCGCAAATGAGGAGAAGTATTTT; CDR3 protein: CASSLIFANEEKYF
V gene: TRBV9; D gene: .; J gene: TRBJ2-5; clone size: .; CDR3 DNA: TGTGCCAGCAGCGTAGAAGGCAGACTCCAAGAGACCCAGTACTTC; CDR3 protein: CASSVEGRLQETQYF
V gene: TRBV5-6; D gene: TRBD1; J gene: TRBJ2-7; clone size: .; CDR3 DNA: TGTGCCAGCAGCTTAGGGACAGGGCGCGAGCAGTACTTC; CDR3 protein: CASSLGTGREQYF
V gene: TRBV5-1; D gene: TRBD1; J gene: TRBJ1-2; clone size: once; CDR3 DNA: TGCGCCAGCAGCTTGATTCCGGGACAGGACTTCGGCTACACCTTC; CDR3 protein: CASSLIPGQDFGYTF
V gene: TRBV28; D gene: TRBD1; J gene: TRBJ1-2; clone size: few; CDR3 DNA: TGTGCCAGCAGTTTTACGGGACAGGGGATCTATGGCTACACCTTC; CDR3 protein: CASSFTGQGIYGYTF
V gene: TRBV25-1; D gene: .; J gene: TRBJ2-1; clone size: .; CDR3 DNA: TGTGCCAGCAGTGAATACCGGGCGGGTGAGCAGTTCTTC; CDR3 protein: CASSEYRAGEQFF
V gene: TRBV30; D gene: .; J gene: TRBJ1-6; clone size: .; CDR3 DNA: TGTGCCTGGAAGCGGGAGAGCTCCTATAATTCACCCCTCCACTTT; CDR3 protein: CAWKRESSYNSPLHF
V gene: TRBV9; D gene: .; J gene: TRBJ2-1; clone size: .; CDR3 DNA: TGTGCCAGCAGCGTAGGAGTGCGGGCGGGCTCCTACAATGAGCAGTTCTTC; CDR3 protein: CASSVGVRAGSYNEQFF
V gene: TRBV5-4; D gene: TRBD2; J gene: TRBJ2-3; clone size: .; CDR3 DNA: TGTGCCAGCAGCTGGGTGACTAGCGGGGGGGATACGCAGTATTTT; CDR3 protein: CASSWVTSGGDTQYF
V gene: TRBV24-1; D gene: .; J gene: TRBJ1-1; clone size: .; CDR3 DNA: TGTGCCACCAGTGATTTCTTGAACACTGAAGCTTTCTTT; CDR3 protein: CATSDFLNTEAFF
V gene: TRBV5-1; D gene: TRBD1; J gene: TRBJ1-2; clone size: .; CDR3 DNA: TGCGCCAGCAGCTTGGCCCCGGACAGGGGGGACTATGGCTACACCTTC; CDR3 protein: CASSLAPDRGDYGYTF
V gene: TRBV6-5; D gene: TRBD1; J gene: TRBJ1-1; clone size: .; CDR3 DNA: TGTGCCAGCAGTAGGGGACAGTTGAACACTGAAGCTTTCTTT; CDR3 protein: CASSRGQLNTEAFF
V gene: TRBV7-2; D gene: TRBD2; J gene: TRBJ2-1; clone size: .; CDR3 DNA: TGTGCCAGCAGCGTAGGGCTCGGGCTAGCGGTAAATGAGCAGTTCTTC; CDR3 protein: CASSVGLGLAVNEQFF
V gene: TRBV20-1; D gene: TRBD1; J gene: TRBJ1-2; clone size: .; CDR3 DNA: TGCAGTGCTAGTGAGACAGGGGCCCGGTGGTATGGCTACACCTTC; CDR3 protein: CSASETGARWYGYTF
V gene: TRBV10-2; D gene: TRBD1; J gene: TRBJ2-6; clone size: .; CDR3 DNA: TGCGCCAGCAGTGAGTCGACAGGGGCTGGGGCCAACGTCCTGACTTTC; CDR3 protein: CASSESTGAGANVLTF
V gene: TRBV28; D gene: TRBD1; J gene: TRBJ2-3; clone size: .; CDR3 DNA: TGTGCCAGCAGGGGACAGGGGTGGGATACGCAGTATTTT; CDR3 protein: CASRGQGWDTQYF
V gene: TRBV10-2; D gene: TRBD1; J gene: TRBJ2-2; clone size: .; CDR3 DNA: TGCGCCAGCAGGGGACAGGATAACACCGGGGAGCTGTTTTTT; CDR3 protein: CASRGQDNTGELFF
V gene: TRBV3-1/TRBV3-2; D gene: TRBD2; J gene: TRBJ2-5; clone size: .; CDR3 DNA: TGTGCCAGCAGCCCACCAAGGATAGCGGGGGGCGAGACCCAGTACTTC; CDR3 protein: CASSPPRIAGGETQYF
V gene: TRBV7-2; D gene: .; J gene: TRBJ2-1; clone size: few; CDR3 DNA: TGTGCCAGCAGCTCTTCGGGACAATCCTACAATGAGCAGTTCTTC; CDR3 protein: CASSSSGQSYNEQFF
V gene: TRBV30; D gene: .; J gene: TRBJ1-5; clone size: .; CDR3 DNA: TGTGCCTGGAGCGGTGGGCAGCGCAATCAGCCCCAGCATTTT; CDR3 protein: CAWSGGQRNQPQHF
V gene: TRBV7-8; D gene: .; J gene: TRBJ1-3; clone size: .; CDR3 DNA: TGTGCCAGCAGCTTAGAGGCCCGATCGGGTCTCGGAAACACCATATATTTT; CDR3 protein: CASSLEARSGLGNTIYF
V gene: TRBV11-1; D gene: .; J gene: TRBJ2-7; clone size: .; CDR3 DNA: TGTGCCAGCAGCTTAACGGGGGCCTACGAGCAGTACTTC; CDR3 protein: CASSLTGAYEQYF
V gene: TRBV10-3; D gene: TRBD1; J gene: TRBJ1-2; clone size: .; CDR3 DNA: TGTGCCATCAGTACCGGACTGGACAGGGTTGGCTACACCTTC; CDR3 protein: CAISTGLDRVGYTF
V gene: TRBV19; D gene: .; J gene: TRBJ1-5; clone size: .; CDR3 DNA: TGTGCCAGTAGTATATTGAGTGCTAATCAGCCCCAGCATTTT; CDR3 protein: CASSILSANQPQHF
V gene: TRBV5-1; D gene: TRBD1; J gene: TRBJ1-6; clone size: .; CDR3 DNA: TGCGCCAGCTCAGGGGGGCCGCAGAATTCACCCCTCCACTTT; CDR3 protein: CASSGGPQNSPLHF
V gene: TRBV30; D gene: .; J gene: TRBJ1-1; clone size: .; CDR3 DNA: TGTGCCTGGAGTGCCGGGACATTTGGAGCTTTCTTT; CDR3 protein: CAWSAGTFGAFF
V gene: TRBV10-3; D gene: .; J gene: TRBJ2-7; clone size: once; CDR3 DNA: TGTGCCACCTCCAGGCTGTCTGGGGAGCAGTACTTC; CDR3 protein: CATSRLSGEQYF
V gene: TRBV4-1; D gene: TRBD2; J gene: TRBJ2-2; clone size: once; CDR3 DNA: TGCGCCAGCAGCGGACGACTAGCGGGGGCCGGGGAGCTGTTTTTT; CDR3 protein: CASSGRLAGAGELFF
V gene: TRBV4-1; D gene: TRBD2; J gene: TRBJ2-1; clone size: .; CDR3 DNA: TGCGCCAGCAGCCTCCCCCAAGGACTAGCGGGGGGCCTCTCCTACAATGAGCAGTTCTTC; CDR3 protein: CASSLPQGLAGGLSYNEQFF
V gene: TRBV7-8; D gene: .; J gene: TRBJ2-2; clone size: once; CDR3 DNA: TGTGCCAGCAGCTTAGCATCGGGTGCGAACACCGGGGAGCTGTTTTTT; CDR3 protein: CASSLASGANTGELFF
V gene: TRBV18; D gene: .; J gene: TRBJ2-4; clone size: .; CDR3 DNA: TGTGCCAGCTCACCGAACTTGGGGACATCAGCCAAAAACATTCAGTACTTC; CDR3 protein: CASSPNLGTSAKNIQYF